This T cell receptor (beta chain) comes out of a study of blood T cell repertoires in COVID-19. Cohort 3 recovery required two negative PCRs, clearance, or symptom resolution. The germline gives CDR1 ENHRY, CDR2 SYGVKD. With 7 bases clipped from V and 1 base from J, the junction kept 5 bases outside the gene matches. This CDR3 contains 14 residues. In the original analysis: Quantification of nucleated cells was approximated via reference gene primer amplification. Using immunoSEQ multiplex PCR, the repertoire was profiled, and TCRdb retains in-frame clones only, with some absent. For V, J and clone size, that table is used; D and trimming come from the DNA. The sample includes roughly 330,000 clones, about 87% of them seen just once.

This TCR derives from a woman aged 30 to 39 who had recovered from COVID-19. Sequencing was done on a sample of PBMCs or T cells enriched from blood (not recorded which). The rearrangement uses TRBV10-3 and TRBJ1-1, with 8 bases lining up with TRBD1. The CDR3: CAITPDRENTEAFF. The CDR3 nucleotides read TGTGCCATCACTCCGGACAGGGAGAACACTGAAGCTTTCTTT.